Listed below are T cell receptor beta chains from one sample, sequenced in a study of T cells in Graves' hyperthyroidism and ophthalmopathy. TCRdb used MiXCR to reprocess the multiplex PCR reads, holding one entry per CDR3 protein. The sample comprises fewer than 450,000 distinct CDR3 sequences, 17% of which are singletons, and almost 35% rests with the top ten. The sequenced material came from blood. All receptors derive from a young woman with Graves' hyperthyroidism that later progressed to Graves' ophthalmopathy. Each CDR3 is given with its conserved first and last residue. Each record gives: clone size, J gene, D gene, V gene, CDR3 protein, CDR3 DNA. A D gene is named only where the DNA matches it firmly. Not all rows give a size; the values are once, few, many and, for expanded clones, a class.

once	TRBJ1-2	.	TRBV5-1	CASSPGVGLGYGYTF	TGCGCCAGCAGCCCTGGGGTAGGGTTGGGCTATGGCTACACCTTC
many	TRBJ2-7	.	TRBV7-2	CASSLARGYEQYF	TGTGCCAGCAGCTTAGCGCGTGGCTACGAGCAGTACTTC
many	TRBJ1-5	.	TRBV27	CASSPTLTAYSNQPQHF	TGTGCCAGCAGTCCTACCCTGACAGCTTATAGCAATCAGCCCCAGCATTTT
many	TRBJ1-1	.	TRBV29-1	CSVDLQVGTEAFF	TGCAGCGTTGATTTACAGGTGGGGACTGAAGCTTTCTTT
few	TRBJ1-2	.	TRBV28	CASSSRGRANYGYTF	TGTGCCAGCAGTTCCCGGGGCAGGGCTAACTATGGCTACACCTTC
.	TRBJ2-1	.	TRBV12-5	CASGLVNNEQFF	TGTGCTAGTGGTTTGGTTAACAATGAGCAGTTCTTC
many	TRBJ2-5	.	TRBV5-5	CASSLSITRAQETQYF	TGTGCCAGCAGCTTATCTATAACCAGGGCTCAAGAGACCCAGTACTTC